This T cell receptor (beta chain) stems from a study of blood T cell repertoires in COVID-19 (TCRdb year 2020). Regarding the study in general: Samples from collaborators originated in the United States, Italy and Spain and spanned both the acute and convalescent phases of COVID-19. The material from the prospective study consisted of cDNA or gDNA derived from T cells, B-cell-depleted T cells, or PBMCs. Sample metadata almost always included a de-identified subject ID, COVID-19 status, age in years and sex. HLA class I and class II types, where available, came from metadata supplied by the sample provider rather than from assay-based typing. The repertoires were made available in a free public database intended to serve as a resource for research on the immune response to SARS-CoV-2. The samples were drawn from two sources: the first 160 participants of the ongoing ImmuneRACE study, and some 1,300 subjects contributed by 6 global collaborators. Subjects who had been exposed to COVID-19, were actively infected with it, or had recovered from it provided the deeply sampled blood TCRbeta repertoires that made up the dataset.

A second Seattle source provided samples from volunteer blood donors who had recovered from COVID-19. Each collaborating institution followed its own protocols to collect whole blood in K2EDTA tubes. For TCRbeta analysis, collaborators shipped samples in one of three forms: frozen whole blood, isolated PBMCs, or DNA extracted from either of those sample types. The immunoSEQ Assay, a bias-controlled multiplex PCR, was used to amplify TCRbeta CDR3 regions from genomic DNA. Turning to the authors' computational methods: The number of nucleated cells in each sample was estimated from the amplification of reference gene primers within the assay. To quantify the absolute abundance of each unique TCRbeta CDR3 rearrangement, sequence reads were collapsed and filtered. Productive Simpson clonality was computed per sample as the square root of Simpson's diversity index over productive rearrangements. TCRdb took this table from immuneACCESS and kept in-frame rearrangements with V and J called. Such tables lack part of the clones; where checked against another copy, unresolved V genes explain under half of the gap, and the rest is unexplained. V, J and clone size are taken as reported in that table, and D and trimming were inferred from the DNA itself. Counted in this sample were about 240,000 clones; 87% of them appeared once. The leading ten clones occupy about 7% of the sample.

What the study reported, not specific to this receptor: The amount of clinical and demographic metadata varied by source and participant and was provided uncurated.

As to this clone: The target of this receptor is not known. No base qualities exist here, and no much larger clone lies one base off it.

Material: peripheral blood. This receptor was identified in a man aged 55 to 70 who had recovered from COVID-19.

The sequenced DNA is TGTGCCACCAGTGGGGGCCCCGGGACAGGGCCCGAGCAGTACTTC. This encodes CATSGGPGTGPEQYF. The sequence is built from TRBV24-1 and TRBJ2-7, with TRBD1 identical over 9 junction bases. The V end gives up 5 bases and the J end 6 bases, leaving 10 bases in the junction not matched to a gene. From the cysteine up to the phenylalanine, the CDR3 has a length of 15 residues. CDR3 DNA only is kept here, 45 bases in frame from base 1. Looking up the germline V gene yields CDR1 KGHDR and CDR2 SFDVKD.